This T cell receptor beta chain was retrieved from a study of CD8 T cells in Susac syndrome (dated by TCRdb to about 2019). Some background on the complete study: Whether CD8+ T cell activation and differentiation in Susac syndrome was antigen driven was tested using repertoire sequencing. What the study reported, not specific to this receptor: The number of individuals in the TCR sequencing and HLA analysis was recognized as being relatively small.

About this clonotype itself: Its antigen is not yet known. One base away there is no much larger clone; base qualities are not given.

Peripheral blood CD8+ and CD4+ T cells from healthy donors, Susac syndrome patients and multiple sclerosis patients were profiled by high-throughput TCR beta sequencing. The healthy donors served as controls matched for age and sex. Bulk CD8+ and CD4+ T cells were purified magnetically by negative isolation, whereas CD8+ TEMRA cells were enriched by FACS. Blood was collected in EDTA tubes and processed within 24 hours, with PBMCs isolated through density gradient centrifugation. PBMCs intended for TCR sequencing were cryopreserved in liquid nitrogen and thawed later in a water bath at 37 degrees C. A purity of at least 90% was achieved for sorted or isolated CD4+, CD8+ and CD8+ TEMRA cells. RNA was extracted using the RNeasy kit, and roughly 0.45 to 1 microgram was reverse transcribed with random hexamers. The immunoSEQ multiplex PCR assay, covering 54 Vbeta and 13 Jbeta segments, was used to amplify TCR beta CDR3 regions. Bias from PCR amplification was corrected by using a synthetic template baseline for primer optimization and for computational correction. Per the authors' processing: Only productive sequences were kept, with reads annotated to V, D and J genes according to IMGT and analyzed in immunoSEQ Analyzer. Clonality was computed as one minus Shannon entropy normalized by log2 of the number of productive unique sequences. For each patient and control, public and private clones were evaluated among the 100 most prevalent clones. Clones were defined as Susac-specific if absent from the healthy and MS cohorts, from 900 to 1,300 published viral clones and from other ImmuneACCESS disease sequences. In TCRdb, the public reads were trimmed at Q25 with fastp and aligned with MiXCR, with productive beta chains retained. Merged by CDR3 protein, the rows form single entries marked with the most common genes and DNA. TCRdb assigned the V and J calls; the authors' analysis was not used. The sample table contains approximately 120,000 distinct CDR3 sequences; only one count was recorded for around 95% of them. The ten largest clones capture roughly 0.087% of the sample.

Sequenced input: CD4+ T cells from PBMCs. The receptor was isolated from a human donor in good health.

The CDR3: CASSQRDRENTGELFF. The DNA is as follows: TGCGCCAGCAGCCAAAGAGACAGGGAGAACACCGGGGAGCTGTTTTTT. This sequence uses TRBV4-1 and TRBJ2-2, with TRBD1 identical over 7 junction bases. From a lookup of the germline V gene, CDR1 and CDR2 are MGHRA and YSYEKL. V loses 2 bases at its end and J loses 1 base; junction bases beyond the gene matches: 4. The CDR3, cysteine through phenylalanine, is 16 amino acids long. The CDR3 DNA has 48 bases and is translated from base 1.